The 18 T cell receptor beta chains below all came from one sample that was sequenced in a study of CD8 T cell repertoires and HIV-1 epitope variants. Data came from immunoSEQ multiplex PCR; TCRdb stores just in-frame clones and leaves some out. Of tens of thousands of clones listed, almost 75% are singletons. What was sequenced was uncultured baseline CD8+ T cells from peripheral blood mononuclear cells (PBMCs). These receptors were obtained from a male donor with HIV.

CDR3 protein: CASKGTGWPEAFF. The DNA for the CDR3 is TGTGCCAGCAAAGGGACCGGGTGGCCTGAAGCTTTCTTT. The chain links TRBV7-2 to TRBJ1-1, with D tentatively TRBD1 (5 bases). V lost 7 bases, J lost 6 bases, and 15 bases lay in between. Germline CDR1 and CDR2: SGHTA and FQGNSA. This CDR3 region has 13 residues.

The V call is TRBV19, the J call TRBJ1-1; D is unresolved. CDR3 size: 12 residues. Germline CDR1 is LNHDA and CDR2 is SQIVND (reference sequence). Trimming removed 8 bases at V and 0 bases at J, with 7 bases between. CDR3 amino acids: CASRNLNTEAFF. CDR3 sequence (DNA): TGTGCCAGTCGTAACCTGAACACTGAAGCTTTCTTT.

CDR3: CASSYWAGDGEQYF. The CDR3 DNA reads TGTGCCAGCAGTTACTGGGCAGGGGACGGCGAGCAGTACTTC. The V call is TRBV6-5, the J call TRBJ2-7; the D gene is possibly TRBD1 (6 bases). The V end was cut by 1 base, the J end by 6 bases, with 13 bases between. Looked up from germline, CDR1 is MNHEY and CDR2 is SVGAGI. CDR3 size: 14 residues.

The J gene is TRBJ2-7, the V gene TRBV19; 7 bases are shared with TRBD2. CDR1 and CDR2 from the germline V gene are LNHDA and SQIVND (reference sequence). The CDR3 totals 17 residues. Trimming at V came to 6 bases and at J to 3 bases, leaving 17 bases not matched to a gene. DNA of the CDR3: TGTGCCAGTAGGAAGTTCGGGGATGCTAGCGGTAGCTACGAGCAGTACTTC. The encoded protein is CASRKFGDASGSYEQYF.

In its sample, this clone was seen a few times. The genes are TRBV4-1 and TRBJ1-5; 7 bases are shared with TRBD1. This CDR3 has 16 residues. Germline V lookup: CDR1 MGHRA, CDR2 YSYEKL. The V gene end was trimmed by 4 bases and the J gene end by 6 bases; junction bases not matched to a gene: 12. The CDR3 loop reads CASSPSGEGAAQPQHF. CDR3 coding DNA: TGCGCCAGCAGCCCCTCAGGCGAGGGGGCGGCTCAGCCCCAGCATTTT.

The rearrangement joins TRBV28 to TRBJ2-5, with TRBD1 matching 7 bases. The CDR3 sequence is 17 residues long. Germline V gene sequence: CDR1 MDHEN, CDR2 SYDVKM. V gave up 2 bases and J gave up 1 base; unmatched junction bases: 10. The CDR3 nucleotides read TGTGCCAGCAGTTTAACCCTCGACAGGGCCTTCCAAGAGACCCAGTACTTC. This codes for CASSLTLDRAFQETQYF.

The V and J genes are TRBV6-6 and TRBJ1-6, with D possibly TRBD1 on 6 matching bases. The germline V gene has CDR1 MNHNY and CDR2 SVGAGI (reference sequence). Trimming took 9 bases from V and 4 from J, leaving 13 bases between them. The CDR3 length is 14 residues. This chain's CDR3 is CASSTGNYNSPLHF. The CDR3 bases are TGTGCCAGTAGCACAGGGAATTATAATTCACCCCTCCACTTT.

In its sample, this clone was seen a few times. The rearrangement uses TRBV9 and TRBJ2-3; D is unclear. This CDR3 is 14 amino acids long. V dropped 1 base and J dropped 4 bases, with 10 bases sitting between them. Germline CDR1 SGDLS, CDR2 YYNGEE. The CDR3 DNA is TGTGCCAGCAGCGTACGCTGGGCGGCAGATACGCAGTATTTT. Translation gives CASSVRWAADTQYF.

The chain uses TRBV18 and TRBJ2-7; D call uncertain. The germline gives CDR1 KGHSH, CDR2 LQKENI. The V end lost 0 bases, the J end lost 1 base, and 7 bases lay between the germline ends. This CDR3 has 14 amino acids. The DNA for the CDR3 is TGTGCCAGCTCACCACCGGTCGCATCCTACGAGCAGTACTTC. This translates into CASSPPVASYEQYF. The full variable domain, with the rest looked up from reference TRBV18 and TRBJ2-7, is NAGVMQNPRHLVRRRGQEARLRCSPMKGHSHVYWYRQLPEEGLKFMVYLQKENIIDESGMPKERFSAEFPKEGPSILRIQQVVRGDSAAYFCASSPPVASYEQYFGPGTRLTVT.

This chain links TRBV6-5 with TRBJ2-7, with a tentative D call TRBD1 (5 bases). Germline lookup yields CDR1 MNHEY and CDR2 SVGAGI. Trimming cost V 8 bases and J 0 bases, with 17 bases left between them. The CDR3 runs to 15 residues. The CDR3 region is CASGSGSLTSYEQYF. As DNA, the CDR3 is TGTGCCAGCGGTTCAGGGTCACTCACCTCCTACGAGCAGTACTTC.

This sequence joins TRBV9 and TRBJ2-6, with unresolved D. The CDR3 is 13 residues long. V was clipped by 5 bases and J by 0 bases, with 3 bases between them. Germline CDR1 and CDR2: SGDLS and YYNGEE. The CDR3 DNA reads TGTGCCAGCAGTTACTCTGGGGCCAACGTCCTGACTTTC. Translated, it gives CASSYSGANVLTF.

The chain is built from TRBV5-1 and TRBJ1-2; D not resolved. CDR3 length: 13 amino acids. The germline V gene has CDR1 SGHRS and CDR2 YFSETQ. Trimming cost V 0 bases and J 5 bases, with 8 bases left between them. This chain's CDR3 is CASSLGTQYGYTF. The CDR3 nucleotides are TGCGCCAGCAGCTTGGGCACCCAATATGGCTACACCTTC.

The chain combines TRBV6-5 with TRBJ2-5; the D gene is possibly TRBD2 (7 bases). V was cut by 2 bases and J by 4 bases, with 11 bases left in between. Looked up from germline, CDR1 is MNHEY and CDR2 is SVGAGI. The CDR3 extends over 14 amino acids. Here the CDR3 DNA reads TGTGCCAGCAGTTACAGGGGGAGGGGAGAGACCCAGTACTTC. Translated: CASSYRGRGETQYF.

DNA for the CDR3: TGCAGTGCTCAGGGTTTTGAGCAGTTCTTC. The encoded protein is CSAQGFEQFF. This rearrangement joins TRBV20-1 to TRBJ2-1, with TRBD1 as a possible D gene (5 bases). With 5 bases removed from V and 9 bases from J, the gap between germline ends came to 8 bases. This CDR3 has 10 amino acids. Germline lookup yields CDR1 DFQATT and CDR2 SNEGSKA (reference sequence).

This clone is a singleton in its sample. The gene calls are TRBV6-1 and TRBJ2-1, with 13 bases identical to TRBD2. CDR1 is MNHNS and CDR2 is SASEGT in the germline V gene. This CDR3 has 14 amino acids. The V segment lost 5 bases and the J segment 10 bases; nucleotides outside the gene matches: 5. CDR3 nucleotides: TGTGCCAGCAGTCCCCTGACTAGCGGGGGGGAGCAGTTCTTC. Translation gives CASSPLTSGGEQFF.

This chain links TRBV7-6 with TRBJ2-7, with D possibly called TRBD1 or TRBD2 (6 bases each). V gave up 4 bases and J gave up 3 bases, with 10 bases separating them. This CDR3 has 13 residues. CDR1 and CDR2 (germline): SGHVS, FNYEAQ. The DNA of the CDR3 is TGTGCCAGCAGCTCCGGGGGCCTCTACGAGCAGTACTTC. It translates to CASSSGGLYEQYF. Full variable domain (missing parts from reference TRBV7-6 and TRBJ2-7): GAGVSQSPRYKVTKRGQDVALRCDPISGHVSLYWYRQALGQGPEFLTYFNYEAQQDKSGLPNDRFSAERPEGSISTLTIQRTEQRDSAMYRCASSSGGLYEQYFGPGTRLTVT.

The chain has TRBV18 and TRBJ1-1; D may be TRBD1 (5 bases). V was shortened by 1 base and J by 3 bases, with 18 bases between the two germline ends. In germline, CDR1 is KGHSH, CDR2 LQKENI. The CDR3 extends over 17 amino acids. The chain's CDR3 is CASSPLAGGIGDTEAFF. In DNA form, the CDR3 reads TGTGCCAGCTCACCACTTGCAGGAGGGATAGGGGACACTGAAGCTTTCTTT.

J is TRBJ2-7 and V is TRBV2; D gene unclear. The CDR3 runs to 14 residues. Germline CDR1 SNHLY, CDR2 FYNNEI. V shed 6 bases and J shed 0 bases, with 12 bases lying between them. DNA of the CDR3: TGTGCCAGCAGGGAATTAAGGAGCTCCTACGAGCAGTACTTC. It yields the protein CASRELRSSYEQYF.